This T cell receptor (beta chain) was obtained from a study of spatial heterogeneity in lung cancer. General study findings and limits: There were more appearances of ubiquitous expanded tumor TCRs in blood at resection than at follow-up.

V lost 7 bases, J lost 1 base, and 10 bases lay in between. The CDR3 runs 13 residues. Time point meaning: sample taken at primary tumor resection. Sequencing covered unsorted whole RNA taken from tumor, nontumor lung or frozen PBMC. TCRdb reprocessed the 5' RACE reads via MiXCR and lists one record per CDR3 protein. The sample shows some 44,000 distinct CDR3 sequences, approximately 14% of them seen only once. This clonotype was detected a few times. The target antigen is unknown. The rearrangement joins TRBV12-3 or TRBV12-4 to TRBJ1-1; the D gene is possibly TRBD1 (5 bases). The TCR originated in a male donor with early-stage non-small cell lung cancer. Sequences were derived from PBMCs, sampled at surgery. The CDR3 sequence: CASNSGENTEAFF. CDR3 in DNA: TGTGCCAGCAACTCGGGGGAGAACACTGAAGCTTTCTTT.